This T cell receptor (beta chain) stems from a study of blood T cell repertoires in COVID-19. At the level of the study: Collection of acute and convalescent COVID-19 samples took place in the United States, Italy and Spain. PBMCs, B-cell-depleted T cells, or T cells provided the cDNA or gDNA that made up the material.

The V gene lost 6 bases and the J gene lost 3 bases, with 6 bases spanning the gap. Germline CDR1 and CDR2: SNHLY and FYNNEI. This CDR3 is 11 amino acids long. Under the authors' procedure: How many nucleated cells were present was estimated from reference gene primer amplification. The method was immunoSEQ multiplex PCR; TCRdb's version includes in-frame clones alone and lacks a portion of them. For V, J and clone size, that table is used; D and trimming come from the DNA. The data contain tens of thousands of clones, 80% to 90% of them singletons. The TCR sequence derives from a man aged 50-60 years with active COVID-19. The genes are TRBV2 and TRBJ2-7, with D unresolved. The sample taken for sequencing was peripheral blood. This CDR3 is CASSLGYEQYF. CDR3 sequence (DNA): TGTGCCAGCAGCCTCGGCTACGAGCAGTACTTC. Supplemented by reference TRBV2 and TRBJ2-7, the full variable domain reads EPEVTQTPSHQVTQMGQEVILRCVPISNHLYFYWYRQILGQKVEFLVSFYNNEISEKSEIFDDQFSVERPDGSNFTLKIRSTKLEDSAMYFCASSLGYEQYFGPGTRLTVT.